This TCR beta chain was obtained from a study of glioma-infiltrating T cells. From germline, CDR1 is MNHEY and CDR2 SMNVEV (reference sequence). The CDR3 is made up of 15 amino acids. Concerning this clonotype: A much larger clone lies one base from this, so it may be a read error.

The iRepertoire nested amplicon-rescue multiplex PCR amplified TCR alpha and beta CDR3s from RNA. In TCRdb, the multiplex PCR reads were re-called with MiXCR into one record per CDR3 protein. This sample has around 390,000 distinct CDR3 sequences, with roughly two fifths found just once. This clonotype was sampled from a human donor with low-grade glioma or glioblastoma, undergoing nonglioma brain surgery, or in good health (not recorded which). The chain joins TRBV27 to TRBJ1-1; no firm D call. Sample: glioma tissue, nonneoplastic brain tissue, or PBMCs (not recorded which). CDR3: CASSLGVQMNTKAFF. The CDR3 bases are TGTGCCAGCAGTTTGGGAGTACAGATGAACACTAAAGCTTTCTTT.